This TCR beta chain was obtained from a study of blood T cell repertoires in COVID-19. Overall study: The study drew acute and convalescent COVID-19 samples from the United States, Italy and Spain. Sources were T cells, B-cell-depleted T cells, or PBMCs; the material itself was cDNA or gDNA.

Authors' analysis steps: Amplification of reference gene primers provided the estimated nucleated cell counts. Sequencing used immunoSEQ multiplex PCR; TCRdb keeps in-frame clones, though not all of them. D and trimming come from the DNA, and the V and J calls and clone size come from that table. The sample lists some 130,000 clones; 75% to 90% were seen once. The Seattle patients, enrolled during active infection, were followed longitudinally. Trimming took 8 bases from V and 5 from J; bases not matched to a gene: 13. CDR1 and CDR2 (germline): SNHLY, FYNNEI. The CDR3 has 15 amino acids. The receptor was derived from a man aged 55-75 years with COVID-19, enrolled during active disease. The sequenced sample was peripheral blood. The chain is built from TRBV2 and TRBJ1-1, with 8 bases fitting TRBD1. The CDR3 loop is CASCETGGVGTEAFF. In DNA, the CDR3 is TGTGCCAGCTGCGAAACAGGGGGTGTTGGGACTGAAGCTTTCTTT.